Reported below is one T cell receptor (beta chain). The CDR3 is made up of 14 amino acids. Germline CDR1 reads SGDLS; CDR2 reads YYNGEE. With 4 bases clipped from V and 0 bases from J, the junction kept 1 base outside the gene matches. This sample is part of a study of control samples from healthy donors and cancer patients. Method: immunoSEQ multiplex PCR; TCRdb's copy keeps in-frame clones and lacks some. The sample shows over 150,000 clones, 96% of them seen only once. V usage is TRBV9 and J usage is TRBJ1-3; 7 nucleotides line up with TRBD1. The sample consisted of blood. This TCR derives from a woman aged 30 to 39 in good health. In DNA, the CDR3 is TGTGCCAGCAGCACAGGGGTCTCTGGAAACACCATATATTTT. The encoded protein is CASSTGVSGNTIYF. The whole variable domain, filled in from reference TRBV9 and TRBJ1-3, reads DSGVTQTPKHLITATGQRVTLRCSPRSGDLSVYWYQQSLDQGLQFLIQYYNGEERAKGNILERFSAQQFPDLHSELNLSSLELGDSALYFCASSTGVSGNTIYFGEGSWLTVV.